These 30 T cell receptor beta chains originate from one sample sequenced in a study of identical twins. TCRdb analysed the 5' RACE reads with MiXCR anew, one entry per CDR3 protein. The repertoire holds under 900,000 distinct CDR3 sequences, with around 12% as singletons. The same data also contributed to another study, on yellow fever vaccine responses in identical twins.

The sequencing sample was made of PBMCs. The receptors shown here come from a woman under 30 in good health.

This clonotype was seen many times. The chain couples TRBV12-5 to TRBJ2-1, with unresolved D. This CDR3 spans 11 amino acids. Germline V lookup: CDR1 LGHNT, CDR2 FRNRAP. Trimming took off 4 bases at V and 9 bases at J, with 7 bases between the two ends. CDR3 loop: CASGYPGEQFF. CDR3 DNA: TGTGCTAGTGGTTACCCCGGTGAGCAGTTCTTC. Using reference TRBV12-5 and TRBJ2-1 for the parts outside the CDR3, the full variable domain is DARVTQTPRHKVTEMGQEVTMRCQPILGHNTVFWYRQTMMQGLELLAYFRNRAPLDDSGMPKDRFSAEMPDATLATLKIQPSEPRDSAVYFCASGYPGEQFFGPGTRLTVL.

This clonotype was seen only a few times. The chain links TRBV5-1 to TRBJ1-3; no clear D. Germline CDR1 is SGHRS and CDR2 is YFSETQ. Between the trimmed V and J ends, which lost 1 base and 0 bases, there was a span of 14 bases. This CDR3 spans 17 amino acids. CDR3 protein: CASSLSGTGSSGNTIYF. The CDR3 bases are TGCGCCAGCAGCTTGTCGGGTACGGGGAGCTCTGGAAACACCATATATTTT. The full variable domain, in which reference TRBV5-1 and TRBJ1-3 provide the parts outside the CDR3, is KAGVTQTPRYLIKTRGQQVTLSCSPISGHRSVSWYQQTPGQGLQFLFEYFSETQRNKGNFPGRFSGRQFSNSRSEMNVSTLELGDSALYLCASSLSGTGSSGNTIYFGEGSWLTVV.

The rearrangement links TRBV9 to TRBJ2-1; 9 bases fit TRBD2. The V gene end was trimmed by 0 bases and the J gene end by 6 bases; junction bases not matched to a gene: 7. The CDR3 has 16 amino acids. Germline V gives CDR1 SGDLS, CDR2 YYNGEE. CDR3 loop: CASSVVPSGNFNEQFF. The CDR3 DNA follows: TGTGCCAGCAGCGTAGTCCCTAGCGGGAACTTCAATGAGCAGTTCTTC. Full variable domain (rest looked up from reference TRBV9 and TRBJ2-1): DSGVTQTPKHLITATGQRVTLRCSPRSGDLSVYWYQQSLDQGLQFLIQYYNGEERAKGNILERFSAQQFPDLHSELNLSSLELGDSALYFCASSVVPSGNFNEQFFGPGTRLTVL.

This clonotype was picked up a small number of times. This chain links TRBV25-1 with TRBJ1-2, with D uncertain. CDR3 size: 14 residues. Germline CDR1 is MGHDK and CDR2 is SYGVNS. Trimming removed 3 bases at V and 7 bases at J, with 15 bases between. CDR3 DNA sequence: TGTGCCAGCAGTGATCTCGTGGGTTCTGCTGGCTACACCTTC. Protein: CASSDLVGSAGYTF.

In DNA form, the CDR3 reads TGTGCCACCAGCAGAGATTTTGGGGCCCTCTCTGGCTATGGCTACACCTTC. It yields the protein CATSRDFGALSGYGYTF. The chain couples TRBV15 to TRBJ1-2, with a weak D call TRBD1 (5 bases). Looked up from germline, CDR1 is LNHNV and CDR2 is YYDKDF (reference sequence). The CDR3 extends over 17 amino acids. The V gene lost 0 bases and the J gene lost 4 bases, with 18 bases spanning the gap.

This clonotype was detected a few times. V is TRBV15 and J is TRBJ2-3, with D perhaps TRBD2 (5 bases). The CDR3 covers 17 residues. Germline V gene sequence: CDR1 LNHNV, CDR2 YYDKDF (reference sequence). V was trimmed by 6 bases and J by 2 bases, leaving 21 bases between them. This chain's CDR3 is CATRTGLMREDTDTQYF. CDR3 DNA: TGTGCCACCAGAACGGGCCTTATGAGGGAAGACACAGATACGCAGTATTTT.

This clonotype was found many times. The chain uses TRBV12-3 or TRBV12-4 and TRBJ2-3; possibly TRBD1 or TRBD2 for D (5 bases each). Trimming shortened V by 3 bases and J by 2 bases, and 15 bases separated the two germline ends. CDR3 length: 16 amino acids. The CDR3 DNA follows: TGTGCCAGCAGTTTGGCAGGGACCCTCCTCACAGATACGCAGTATTTT. Amino acid sequence: CASSLAGTLLTDTQYF.

This clonotype was seen only a few times. The chain is built from TRBV6-2 or TRBV6-3 and TRBJ2-1; 10 nucleotides align to TRBD2. The CDR3 spans 14 residues. V gave up 8 bases and J gave up 3 bases; unmatched junction bases: 4. Per germline, CDR1 MNHEY and CDR2 SVGEGT. As DNA, the CDR3 is TGTGCCAGCCGGACTAGCGGCTACTACAATGAGCAGTTCTTC. It translates to CASRTSGYYNEQFF.

The genes are TRBV20-1 and TRBJ1-2; no clear D. CDR3 length: 13 residues. Deletions cut 3 bases from V and 0 bases from J, with 8 bases between. Germline assignment: CDR1 DFQATT and CDR2 SNEGSKA (reference sequence). The CDR3 protein is CSASSGTNYGYTF. CDR3 DNA: TGCAGTGCTAGTTCGGGGACTAACTATGGCTACACCTTC.

The gene calls are TRBV11-1 and TRBJ2-7; 12 bases line up with TRBD1. The CDR3 extends over 18 amino acids. J lost 2 bases, V lost 1 base, and 9 bases had no gene match. Germline loops: CDR1 SGHAT, CDR2 FQDESV (reference sequence). The CDR3 sequence: CASSLGFRGTGGTYEQYV. The CDR3, as DNA: TGTGCCAGCAGCTTAGGATTCCGCGGGACAGGGGGCACCTACGAGCAGTACGTC.

This sequence joins TRBV11-2 and TRBJ2-1; D gene ambiguous. The V end was cut by 6 bases, the J end by 0 bases, with 15 bases between. The CDR3 has 16 residues. In germline, CDR1 is SGHAT, CDR2 FQNNGV. CDR3 loop: CASSSWPESSYNEQFF. The DNA for the CDR3 is TGTGCCAGCAGTTCCTGGCCGGAGAGCTCCTACAATGAGCAGTTCTTC.

This clonotype has more than one count but fewer than ten. The chain employs TRBV5-1 and TRBJ2-3; 10 positions match TRBD2. CDR1 SGHRS and CDR2 YFSETQ come from the germline V gene. This CDR3 spans 15 amino acids. The V segment lost 4 bases and the J segment 6 bases; nucleotides outside the gene matches: 8. CDR3 coding DNA: TGCGCCAGCAGCAGGAGCGGGGGGGCCGCCGATACGCAGTATTTT. This encodes CASSRSGGAADTQYF.

This clonotype was seen repeatedly, ten times or more. The chain joins TRBV20-1 to TRBJ2-3; TRBD2 agrees at 10 bases. CDR1 DFQATT and CDR2 SNEGSKA come from the germline V gene (reference sequence). The CDR3 runs 14 residues. V shed 5 bases, J shed 3 bases, and the junction held 5 bases outside the gene matches. This CDR3 reads CSAGLAGVTDTQYF. CDR3 nucleotide sequence: TGCAGTGCTGGGCTAGCGGGGGTGACAGATACGCAGTATTTT.

The rearrangement joins TRBV6-4 to TRBJ1-1; TRBD1 matches at 9 bases. V dropped 2 bases and J dropped 8; count of bases not matched to a gene: 3. This CDR3 has 13 amino acids. The germline V gene encodes CDR1 MRHNA and CDR2 SNTAGT. The CDR3 protein is CASSDLTGGEAFF. The CDR3 nucleotides are TGTGCCAGCAGTGACCTGACAGGGGGAGAAGCTTTCTTT.

The chain couples TRBV29-1 to TRBJ2-1; D is possibly TRBD2 (6 bases). The V end was cut by 4 bases, the J end by 6 bases, with 19 bases between. CDR3 length equals 15 residues. Germline V gene sequence: CDR1 SQVTM, CDR2 ANQGSEA. The CDR3 loop reads CSVGSPGTGSNEQFF. The CDR3 DNA reads TGCAGCGTTGGCAGCCCAGGGACTGGAAGCAATGAGCAGTTCTTC.

This clonotype was counted at least ten times. The chain recombines TRBV27 with TRBJ1-6; D is unresolved. The length of the CDR3 is 10 residues. Germline CDR1 and CDR2: MNHEY and SMNVEV (reference sequence). V lost 8 bases to trimming and J lost 6 bases, with 2 bases between them. CDR3 residues: CASLNSPLHF. CDR3 nucleotides: TGTGCCAGCCTTAATTCACCCCTCCACTTT.

This clonotype was detected ten times or more. The chain couples TRBV28 to TRBJ1-2; D may be TRBD1 (5 bases). This CDR3 is 11 amino acids long. Trimming took 4 bases from V and 8 from J, leaving 8 bases between them. Germline V lookup: CDR1 MDHEN, CDR2 SYDVKM. The CDR3 bases are TGTGCCAGCAGTTCTGACAGAGGCTACACCTTC. Translated, it gives CASSSDRGYTF.

With regard to this clonotype: A much larger clone lies a single base off, so this may be a read error. V and J are TRBV7-9 and TRBJ1-2, with D unclear. Germline V lookup: CDR1 SEHNR, CDR2 FQNEAQ (reference sequence). The CDR3 is made up of 12 amino acids. The CDR3 loop is CAGSSSNYGYTF. CDR3 coding DNA: TGTGCCGGCAGCTCCAGCAACTATGGCTACACCTTC.

V usage is TRBV29-1 and J usage is TRBJ2-3; no clear D gene. This CDR3 comprises 13 residues. The ends were cut back, 4 bases at V and 5 bases at J, with 13 bases in the middle. The germline gives CDR1 SQVTM, CDR2 ANQGSEA. The CDR3 DNA is TGCAGCGTTGGGTCTTGGGTCGGAGATACGCAGTATTTT. It codes for CSVGSWVGDTQYF.

The V call is TRBV7-9, the J call TRBJ2-5, with 7 nucleotides matching TRBD1. The CDR3 contains 15 residues. Trimming cost V 6 bases and J 0 bases; bases outside gene matches: 7. Germline V gene lookup returns CDR1 SEHNR and CDR2 FQNEAQ (reference sequence). CDR3 loop: CASSSPTGNQETQYF. In nucleotides, the CDR3 is TGTGCCAGCAGTTCTCCGACAGGGAACCAAGAGACCCAGTACTTC.

This chain joins TRBV2 and TRBJ2-1; D is undetermined. CDR1 and CDR2 (germline): SNHLY, FYNNEI. CDR3 size: 16 residues. V dropped 3 bases and J dropped 2 bases, with 14 bases sitting between them. The CDR3: CASSDLRSRPYNEQFF. Written as DNA, the CDR3 is TGTGCCAGCAGTGACCTGCGGAGTCGACCCTACAATGAGCAGTTCTTC.

This clonotype was seen ten or more times. The rearrangement links TRBV29-1 to TRBJ2-1; 11 bases are shared with TRBD2. Germline lookup yields CDR1 SQVTM and CDR2 ANQGSEA. V was clipped by 5 bases and J by 4 bases; unmatched bases: 13. The CDR3 is made up of 17 amino acids. CDR3 in amino acids: CSVPDSATSGTYNEQFF. The CDR3 DNA follows: TGCAGCGTTCCGGACAGTGCGACTAGCGGGACTTACAATGAGCAGTTCTTC.

This clonotype has a handful of counts. The V call is TRBV28, the J call TRBJ1-1; possibly TRBD1 for D (6 bases). Germline loops: CDR1 MDHEN, CDR2 SYDVKM. The CDR3 spans 14 residues. V lost 6 bases and J 1 base, leaving 12 bases between the germline ends. CDR3 region: CASSPGQSNTEAFF. CDR3 in DNA: TGTGCCAGCAGCCCCGGACAGTCGAACACTGAAGCTTTCTTT.

The table lists this clonotype with many counts. The CDR3 nucleotides read TGCGCCAGCAGCTACGGACAGGGATGGGATTCACCCCTCCACTTT. Protein sequence: CASSYGQGWDSPLHF. The chain has TRBV5-1 and TRBJ1-6; 8 bases map to TRBD1. Germline lookup yields CDR1 SGHRS and CDR2 YFSETQ. CDR3 length: 15 residues. V lost 3 bases to trimming and J lost 8 bases; unmatched junction nucleotides: 7. Using reference TRBV5-1 and TRBJ1-6 for the parts outside the CDR3, the full variable domain is KAGVTQTPRYLIKTRGQQVTLSCSPISGHRSVSWYQQTPGQGLQFLFEYFSETQRNKGNFPGRFSGRQFSNSRSEMNVSTLELGDSALYLCASSYGQGWDSPLHFGNGTRLTVT.

Ten or more counts support this clonotype. This chain joins TRBV4-2 and TRBJ1-2; D possibly corresponds to TRBD1 (5 bases). Germline V CDR1 and CDR2: LGHNA, YNFKEQ. The CDR3 has 15 residues. Trimming pared 1 base from V and 8 bases from J, leaving 17 bases between. The CDR3 bases are TGTGCCAGCAGCCAAGCGGCTCAGGGCTATGGGGGCTACACCTTC. It codes for CASSQAAQGYGGYTF.

The rearrangement uses TRBV5-1 and TRBJ2-6; the D gene is possibly TRBD1 (7 bases). CDR1 and CDR2 (germline): SGHRS, YFSETQ. Trimming took off 7 bases at V and 3 bases at J, with 14 bases between the two ends. The CDR3 spans 15 residues. The CDR3 nucleotides are TGCGCCAGCTTGGAGGGGGCGCTTGGGGCCAACGTCCTGACTTTC. It specifies CASLEGALGANVLTF.

The chain employs TRBV7-3 and TRBJ2-1; TRBD2 aligns across 9 bases. The V gene end was trimmed by 4 bases and the J gene end by 6 bases; junction bases not matched to a gene: 7. This CDR3 spans 15 amino acids. Germline CDR1 and CDR2: SGHTA and FQGTGA. The CDR3 nucleotides read TGTGCCAGCAGCTCAACAGGGACTAGCAGCAATGAGCAGTTCTTC. Protein product: CASSSTGTSSNEQFF.

The chain combines TRBV7-3 with TRBJ2-1, with 7 bases aligning to TRBD2. CDR1 SGHTA and CDR2 FQGTGA come from the germline V gene. Unmatched junction bases numbered 11, after V lost 6 bases and J lost 6 bases. The CDR3 runs 15 residues. The CDR3 coding sequence is TGTGCCAGCAGTCAGGGACTATCCGGGCTCAATGAGCAGTTCTTC. Translating gives CASSQGLSGLNEQFF. Full variable domain (missing parts from reference TRBV7-3 and TRBJ2-1): GAGVSQTPSNKVTEKGKYVELRCDPISGHTALYWYRQSLGQGPEFLIYFQGTGAADDSGLPNDRFFAVRPEGSVSTLKIQRTERGDSAVYLCASSQGLSGLNEQFFGPGTRLTVL.

The rearrangement joins TRBV7-8 to TRBJ1-1; maybe TRBD1 (6 bases). CDR3 length: 16 residues. Trimming took off 5 bases at V and 1 base at J, with 17 bases between the two ends. Germline CDR1 and CDR2: SGHVS and FQNEAQ. This CDR3 is CASSPYRALGNTEAFF. The CDR3 region has the DNA TGTGCCAGCAGCCCTTACAGGGCCCTTGGGAACACTGAAGCTTTCTTT. The complete variable domain, with remaining parts taken from reference TRBV7-8 and TRBJ1-1, reads GAGVSQSPRYKVAKRGQDVALRCDPISGHVSLFWYQQALGQGPEFLTYFQNEAQLDKSGLPSDRFFAERPEGSVSTLKIQRTQQEDSAVYLCASSPYRALGNTEAFFGQGTRLTVV.

This clonotype was detected a few times. V usage is TRBV29-1 and J usage is TRBJ1-4; D possibly corresponds to TRBD1 (6 bases). Between the trimmed V and J ends, which lost 7 bases and 3 bases, there was a span of 18 bases. The length of the CDR3 is 15 residues. Germline loops: CDR1 SQVTM, CDR2 ANQGSEA. Written as DNA, the CDR3 is TGCAGCGCTACCTTTGGGGGGACATCTAATGAAAAACTGTTTTTT. Residues: CSATFGGTSNEKLFF.